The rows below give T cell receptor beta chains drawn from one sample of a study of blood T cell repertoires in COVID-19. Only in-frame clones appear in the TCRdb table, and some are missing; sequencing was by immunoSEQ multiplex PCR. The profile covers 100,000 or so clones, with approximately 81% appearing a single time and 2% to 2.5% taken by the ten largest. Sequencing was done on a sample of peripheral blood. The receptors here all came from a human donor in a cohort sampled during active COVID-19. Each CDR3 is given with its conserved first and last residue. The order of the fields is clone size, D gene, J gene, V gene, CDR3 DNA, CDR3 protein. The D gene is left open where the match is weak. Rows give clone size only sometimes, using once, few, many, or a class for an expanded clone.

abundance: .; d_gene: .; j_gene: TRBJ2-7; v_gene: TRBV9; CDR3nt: TGTGCCAGCAGCGTAGGGCCAGGCTCCTACGAGCAGTACTTC; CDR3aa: CASSVGPGSYEQYF
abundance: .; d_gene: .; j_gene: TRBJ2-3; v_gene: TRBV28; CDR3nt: TGTGCCAGCAACGGCGGGACAGATACGCAGTATTTT; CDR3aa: CASNGGTDTQYF
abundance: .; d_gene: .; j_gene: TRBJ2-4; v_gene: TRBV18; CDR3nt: TGTGCCAGCTCACCTTTCCCAGGGTCTGGCAAAAACATTCAGTACTTC; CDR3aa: CASSPFPGSGKNIQYF
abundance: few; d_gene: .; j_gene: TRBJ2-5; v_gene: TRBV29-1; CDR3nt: TGCAGCGTTGACGAGGGAGTGGGGGAGACCCAGTACTTC; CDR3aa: CSVDEGVGETQYF
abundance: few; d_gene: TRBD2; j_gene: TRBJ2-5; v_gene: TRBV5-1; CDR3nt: TGCGCCAGCGAGAGCGGGAGTTTAGGGGAGACCCAGTACTTC; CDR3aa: CASESGSLGETQYF
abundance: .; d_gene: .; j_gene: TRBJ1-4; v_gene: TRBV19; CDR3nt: TGTGCCAGTAGCTCAGCTGCCGGGACAATTAATGAAAAACTGTTTTTT; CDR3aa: CASSSAAGTINEKLFF
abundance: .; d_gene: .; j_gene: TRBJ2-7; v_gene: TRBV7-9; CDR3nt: TGTGCCAGCAGCTTAGTTGGCCTTTCCTACGAGCAGTACTTC; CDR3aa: CASSLVGLSYEQYF
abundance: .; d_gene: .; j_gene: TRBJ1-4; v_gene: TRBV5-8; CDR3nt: TGTGCCAGCAGCCCTAACTACAGGGCTCTTAATGAAAAACTGTTTTTT; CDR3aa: CASSPNYRALNEKLFF
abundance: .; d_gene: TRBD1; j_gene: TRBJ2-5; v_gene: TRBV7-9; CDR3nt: TGTGCCAGCAGCTTTCTCCGGGACAGGGAGACCCAGTACTTC; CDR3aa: CASSFLRDRETQYF
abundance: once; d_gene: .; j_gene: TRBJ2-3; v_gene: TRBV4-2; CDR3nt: TGTGCCAGCAGCCAAGATTGGGAGTGGGCACCGACAGATACGCAGTATTTT; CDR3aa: CASSQDWEWAPTDTQYF
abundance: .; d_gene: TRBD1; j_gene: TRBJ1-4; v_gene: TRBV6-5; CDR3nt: TGTGCCAGCAGTTATTTGACAGGGGAGAATGAAAAACTGTTTTTT; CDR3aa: CASSYLTGENEKLFF
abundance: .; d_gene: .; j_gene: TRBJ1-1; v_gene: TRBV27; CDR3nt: TGTGCCAGCAGTCCGACGCCCTATCAAAGGGGCACTGAAGCTTTCTTT; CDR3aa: CASSPTPYQRGTEAFF
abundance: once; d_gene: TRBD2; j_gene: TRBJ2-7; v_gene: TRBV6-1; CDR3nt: TGTGCCAGCAGTGAAACTAGCGGGGCCCCATACGAGCAGTACTTC; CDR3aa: CASSETSGAPYEQYF
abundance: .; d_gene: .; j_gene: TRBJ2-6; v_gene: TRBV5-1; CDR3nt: TGCGCCAGCAGCTTGAAGTCAGGGGGGTCTGGGGCCAACGTCCTGACTTTC; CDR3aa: CASSLKSGGSGANVLTF
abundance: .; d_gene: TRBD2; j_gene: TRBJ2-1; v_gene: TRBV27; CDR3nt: TGTGCCAGCAGTGGACTAGCGGGGGGGGAAAATGAGCAGTTCTTC; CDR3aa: CASSGLAGGENEQFF
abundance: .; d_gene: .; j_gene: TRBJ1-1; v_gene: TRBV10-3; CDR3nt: TGTGCCATCATAGCCAGGGCAAACACTGAAGCTTTCTTT; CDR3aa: CAIIARANTEAFF
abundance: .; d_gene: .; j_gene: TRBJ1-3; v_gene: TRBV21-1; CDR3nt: TGTGCCAGCAGCAAACGAAGCGCCCCTGGAAACACCATATATTTT; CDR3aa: CASSKRSAPGNTIYF
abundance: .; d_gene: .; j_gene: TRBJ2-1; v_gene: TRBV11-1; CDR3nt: TGTGCCGTAGGAGAGGGAATAGCCAATGAGCAGTTCTTC; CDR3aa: CAVGEGIANEQFF
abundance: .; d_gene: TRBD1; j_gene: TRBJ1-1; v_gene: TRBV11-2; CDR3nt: TGTGCCAGCAGCATTGACAGGGGTAGGGCTGAAGCTTTCTTT; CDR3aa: CASSIDRGRAEAFF
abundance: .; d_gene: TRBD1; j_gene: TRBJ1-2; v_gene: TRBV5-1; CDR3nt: TGCGCCAGCAGCTTGGGTCAGGGGGCTAATGGCTACACCTTC; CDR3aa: CASSLGQGANGYTF
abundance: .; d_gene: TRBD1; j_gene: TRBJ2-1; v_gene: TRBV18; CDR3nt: TGTGCCAGCTCAGCGCGCCCGGGACAGGGGGAGGAGCAGTTCTTC; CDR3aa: CASSARPGQGEEQFF
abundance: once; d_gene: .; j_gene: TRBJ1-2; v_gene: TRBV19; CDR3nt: TGTGCCAGTAGTACCCCGGGGGGTCCTTATGGCTACACCTTC; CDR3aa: CASSTPGGPYGYTF
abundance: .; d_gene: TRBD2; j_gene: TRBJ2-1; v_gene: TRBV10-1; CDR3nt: TGCGCCAGCAGTGAGTCTAGCGGGGAGCAGTTCTTC; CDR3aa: CASSESSGEQFF
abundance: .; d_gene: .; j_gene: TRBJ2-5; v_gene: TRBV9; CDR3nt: TGTGCCAGCAGCGTAGGGGGCCTTCGGGAGACCCAGTACTTC; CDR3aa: CASSVGGLRETQYF
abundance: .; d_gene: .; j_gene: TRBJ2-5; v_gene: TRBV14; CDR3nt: TGTGCCAGCAGCCAACAAAAAAGACAGGCCCAAGAGACCCAGTACTTC; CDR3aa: CASSQQKRQAQETQYF
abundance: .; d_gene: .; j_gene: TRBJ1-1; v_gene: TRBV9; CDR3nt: TGTGCCAGCAGCGGGCTTAGGGAGGAAGCTTTCTTT; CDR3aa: CASSGLREEAFF
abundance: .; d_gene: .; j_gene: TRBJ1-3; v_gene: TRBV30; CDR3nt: TGTGCCTGGAGTGTTACAGGGTCTGGAAACACCATATATTTT; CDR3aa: CAWSVTGSGNTIYF
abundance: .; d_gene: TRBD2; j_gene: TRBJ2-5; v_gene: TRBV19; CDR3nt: TGTGCCAGTAGTATGGGGACTAGTCAAGAGACCCAGTACTTC; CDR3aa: CASSMGTSQETQYF
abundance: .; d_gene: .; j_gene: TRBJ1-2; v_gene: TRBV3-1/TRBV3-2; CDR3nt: TGTGCCAGCAGCCAAGATCAAGGGGACAAGTATGGCTACACCTTC; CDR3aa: CASSQDQGDKYGYTF